This T cell receptor beta chain was sequenced for a study of shared clonotypes between healthy human individuals. Findings and caveats of the study: There were few donors, and this limited the genetic and exposure-history diversity represented. Unshared clonotypes carried lower generation probabilities than those common to all four donors.

To note about this clone: What it binds is unknown. The same CDR3 can be traced to other DNA sequences in this sample.

The ends were cut back, 7 bases at V and 6 bases at J, with 7 bases in the middle. The CDR3 sequence is 10 residues long. The germline gives CDR1 DFQATT, CDR2 SNEGSKA (reference sequence). Here immunoSEQ multiplex PCR was the method, and the copy in TCRdb shows in-frame clones only, minus some. The sample consists of more than 850,000 clones, around 82% of them appearing once. Sequences were obtained from memory CD4+ T cells from PBMCs. The subset denotes: CD45RA-negative fraction. V usage is TRBV20-1 and J usage is TRBJ2-1; D unresolved. The source of this sequence is a man younger than 30 in good health. Some clones in this sample may be carry-over from other donors' samples. The CDR3 reads CSVPGNEQFF. In DNA form, the CDR3 reads TGCAGTGTCCCAGGCAATGAGCAGTTCTTC.